One sample yielded the 18 T cell receptor beta chains listed below, sequenced in a study of Ad26.COV2.S vaccination and SARS-CoV-2 variants. Sequenced by immunoSEQ multiplex PCR; TCRdb stores in-frame clones only, minus some. Among some 180,000 clones, approximately 90% were seen once, and the ten largest hold about 5.9%. The sequenced sample was peripheral blood, obtained after recovery from COVID-19. These receptor sequences come from a human donor who had recovered from COVID-19.

The chain combines TRBV30 with TRBJ2-1; D tentatively fits TRBD1 or TRBD2 (5 bases each). The V end was cut by 4 bases, the J end by 10 bases, with 14 bases between. The germline CDR1 and CDR2 sequences are GTSNPN and SVGIG (reference sequence). The CDR3 has 12 amino acids. CDR3 sequence reads: CAWTAGTREQFF. DNA of the CDR3: TGTGCCTGGACAGCCGGGACCCGAGAGCAGTTCTTC. The full variable domain, completed using reference TRBV30 and TRBJ2-1, is SQTIHQWPATLVQPVGSPLSLECTVEGTSNPNLYWYRQAAGRGLQLLFYSVGIGQISSEVPQNLSASRPQDRQFILSSKKLLLSDSGFYLCAWTAGTREQFFGPGTRLTVL.

This chain connects TRBV21-1 to TRBJ2-7. TRBV21-1 represents a pseudogene. The CDR3 has 16 residues. The CDR3 sequence is CASSQGTGSFSYEQYF. For the CDR3, the DNA is TGTGCCAGCAGTCAAGGGACGGGCAGCTTCTCCTACGAGCAGTACTTC.

This chain links TRBV13 with TRBJ2-7; 8 bases map to TRBD2. The CDR3 has 14 residues. Germline V CDR1 and CDR2: PRHDT, FYEKMQ (reference sequence). J gave up 2 bases and V 5 bases, and 5 bases lay outside the gene matches. The CDR3 spells CASSPTGGPYEQYF. The CDR3 nucleotides are TGTGCCAGCAGCCCCACGGGAGGGCCCTACGAGCAGTACTTC.

The V gene is TRBV19, the J gene TRBJ2-2, with 10 bases lining up with TRBD1. J gave up 7 bases and V 6 bases, and 14 bases lay outside the gene matches. Looked up from germline, CDR1 is LNHDA and CDR2 is SQIVND (reference sequence). This CDR3 is built from 17 residues. CDR3 bases: TGTGCCAGTAGCGATGAGTCCTGGACAGGGGGTAGCGGGGAGCTGTTTTTT. Its protein product is CASSDESWTGGSGELFF.

CDR3: CASSLPVGRGGPDTQYF. The CDR3 DNA is TGCGCCAGCAGCTTACCAGTCGGACGGGGGGGACCAGATACGCAGTATTTT. The chain carries TRBV5-1 and TRBJ2-3; 8 bases line up with TRBD2. Germline loops: CDR1 SGHRS, CDR2 YFSETQ. The V gene end was trimmed by 2 bases and the J gene end by 4 bases; junction bases not matched to a gene: 12. The CDR3 covers 17 residues.

The chain joins TRBV20-1 to TRBJ1-2; D not certain. The CDR3 has 9 amino acids. Trimming shortened V by 4 bases and J by 7 bases, and 4 bases separated the two germline ends. Germline-derived CDR1 and CDR2 are DFQATT and SNEGSKA (reference sequence). The DNA for the CDR3 is TGCAGTGCTAACACTGGCTACACCTTC. Protein sequence: CSANTGYTF.

V is TRBV19 and J is TRBJ2-2; D call uncertain. V was cut by 3 bases and J by 2 bases, with 7 bases left in between. CDR1 is LNHDA, CDR2 SQIVND, per germline (reference sequence). The CDR3 length is 14 residues. CDR3 nucleotide sequence: TGTGCCAGTAGTATTGCCGCAAACACCGGGGAGCTGTTTTTT. Translated: CASSIAANTGELFF.

V and J are TRBV4-1 and TRBJ1-5, with 7 bases fitting TRBD1. The CDR3 contains 18 residues. Germline values: CDR1 MGHRA, CDR2 YSYEKL. V dropped 4 bases and J dropped 2; count of bases not matched to a gene: 14. The CDR3 nucleotides are TGCGCCAGCAGCCCCTCGCCCAATGAAGGGGGCGGCAATCAGCCCCAGCATTTT. Encoded protein: CASSPSPNEGGGNQPQHF.

The gene calls are TRBV19 and TRBJ2-1, with 7 bases that match TRBD2. Trimming cost V 5 bases and J 3 bases; bases outside gene matches: 4. The germline V gene encodes CDR1 LNHDA and CDR2 SQIVND (reference sequence). This CDR3 comprises 14 residues. The CDR3 nucleotides read TGTGCCAGTAGTGGTCTAGCGGTCTACAATGAGCAGTTCTTC. Residues: CASSGLAVYNEQFF.

As DNA, the CDR3 is TGTGCCAGTAGCTTCTCTGGGGGGAACTCCTACGAGCAGTACTTC. As protein: CASSFSGGNSYEQYF. The gene calls are TRBV19 and TRBJ2-7, with D tentatively TRBD2 (6 bases). V gave up 6 bases and J gave up 0 bases, with 15 bases separating them. Per germline, CDR1 LNHDA and CDR2 SQIVND (reference sequence). The CDR3 totals 15 residues.

The rearrangement links TRBV18 to TRBJ2-2; a possible D gene is TRBD1 (5 bases). The CDR3 runs 14 residues. Germline V gene sequence: CDR1 KGHSH, CDR2 LQKENI. The V and J ends lost 3 bases and 6 bases respectively, with 11 bases between them. CDR3 residues: CASSPNRLAGELFF. CDR3 in DNA: TGTGCCAGCTCACCGAACAGGTTGGCCGGGGAGCTGTTTTTT.

The CDR3 DNA is TGTGCCAGCAGCTTAGTTCGCCAGGTGAAGGATGAAGCTTTCTTT. It yields the protein CASSLVRQVKDEAFF. This chain links TRBV7-9 with TRBJ1-1; the D is unclear. This CDR3 comprises 15 residues. Germline assignment: CDR1 SEHNR and CDR2 FQNEAQ (reference sequence). Trimming removed 1 base at V and 7 bases at J, with 16 bases between.

The rearrangement uses TRBV3-1 (or the pseudogene TRBV3-2) and TRBJ2-4; no clear D. Germline loops: CDR1 LGHDT, CDR2 YNNKEL (reference sequence). The CDR3 extends over 15 amino acids. The ends were cut back, 0 bases at V and 3 bases at J, with 9 bases in the middle. The CDR3 sequence: CASSQEGLVKNIQYF. The CDR3 coding sequence is TGTGCCAGCAGCCAAGAGGGCCTAGTCAAAAACATTCAGTACTTC.

The rearrangement links TRBV6-6 to TRBJ2-3; 11 nucleotides agree with TRBD2. The CDR3 totals 18 residues. V was clipped by 5 bases and J by 0 bases; unmatched bases: 10. CDR1 MNHNY and CDR2 SVGAGI come from the germline V gene (reference sequence). The CDR3 DNA reads TGTGCCAGCAGTCTTTCTAGCGGGGGGACGCTTAGCACAGATACGCAGTATTTT. Protein: CASSLSSGGTLSTDTQYF.

The V gene is TRBV5-1, the J gene TRBJ1-2; unclear D gene. V lost 1 base, J lost 0 bases, and 7 bases lay in between. The germline V gene encodes CDR1 SGHRS and CDR2 YFSETQ. The CDR3 covers 14 residues. CDR3 nucleotides: TGCGCCAGCAGCTTGTTTGGAGCTAACTATGGCTACACCTTC. Translated: CASSLFGANYGYTF.

The chain links TRBV4-1 to TRBJ2-7, with D possibly TRBD1 on 5 matching bases. The CDR3 consists of 14 residues. CDR1 is MGHRA, CDR2 YSYEKL, per germline. V was pared by 5 bases and J by 2 bases, with 13 bases between. The CDR3 reads CASSLNQGTYEQYF. The CDR3 DNA reads TGCGCCAGCAGCTTAAACCAGGGTACCTACGAGCAGTACTTC.

The V gene is TRBV5-4, the J gene TRBJ2-7; D possibly corresponds to TRBD2 (6 bases). Germline V lookup: CDR1 SGHNT, CDR2 YYREEE (reference sequence). The V end was cut by 4 bases, the J end by 5 bases, with 13 bases between. The CDR3 has 13 residues. This CDR3 reads CASSVGLFDEQYF. CDR3 sequence (DNA): TGTGCCAGCAGCGTTGGACTATTCGACGAGCAGTACTTC.

The J gene is TRBJ2-3, the V gene TRBV5-1, with 10 bases lining up with TRBD2. The junction had 13 bases not matched to a gene; V was cut back by 0 bases and J by 6 bases. This CDR3 has 18 residues. Germline CDR1 is SGHRS and CDR2 is YFSETQ. This chain's CDR3 is CASSLGLRTSGSRDTQYF. CDR3 in DNA: TGCGCCAGCAGCTTGGGACTCCGGACTAGCGGAAGCCGGGATACGCAGTATTTT.